This T cell receptor (beta chain) emerged from a study of T-cell memory formation after mild COVID-19. In TCRdb, the 5' RACE reads were re-called with MiXCR into one record per CDR3 protein. The repertoire holds fewer than 450,000 distinct CDR3 sequences, with 20% to 25% as singletons. The CDR3 covers 15 residues. With V trimmed by 3 bases and J by 2 bases, 5 bases remained unmatched. The germline V gene encodes CDR1 LGHNA and CDR2 YNFKEQ. The TCR was taken from an adult woman who had mild COVID-19 (a few samples of this study predate the infection). Cell type and time point are not known. The chain employs TRBV4-2 and TRBJ1-2; 8 positions agree with TRBD1. Sequenced material: PBMCs or a T cell subset sorted from them (not recorded which). The CDR3 protein is CASSQGTGENYGYTF. The DNA of the CDR3 is TGTGCCAGCAGCCAGGGGACAGGTGAGAACTATGGCTACACCTTC.